This TCR beta chain was sequenced in a study of blood T cell repertoires in COVID-19. Study background: Researchers got acute and convalescent COVID-19 samples from the United States, Italy and Spain. PBMCs, B-cell-depleted T cells, or T cells were the source of the cDNA or gDNA that made up the material.

Authors' data handling: Estimated nucleated cell counts came from reference gene primer amplification. Here immunoSEQ multiplex PCR was the method, and the copy in TCRdb shows in-frame clones only, minus some. D and trimming come from the DNA, and the V and J calls and clone size come from that table. This table holds roughly 170,000 clones, 75% to 85% found once. Looked up from germline, CDR1 is MNHEY and CDR2 is SVGAGI. J gave up 3 bases and V 6 bases, and 4 bases lay outside the gene matches. CDR3 length: 14 residues. This clone has just a few counts. This receptor was obtained from a woman aged 55-69 years with COVID-19, enrolled during active disease. Sequenced material: peripheral blood. V usage is TRBV6-5 and J usage is TRBJ1-4, with 7 bases aligning to TRBD1. CDR3 in amino acids: CASSAGTANEKLFF. The CDR3 DNA reads as TGTGCCAGCAGCGCTGGGACAGCTAATGAAAAACTGTTTTTT.